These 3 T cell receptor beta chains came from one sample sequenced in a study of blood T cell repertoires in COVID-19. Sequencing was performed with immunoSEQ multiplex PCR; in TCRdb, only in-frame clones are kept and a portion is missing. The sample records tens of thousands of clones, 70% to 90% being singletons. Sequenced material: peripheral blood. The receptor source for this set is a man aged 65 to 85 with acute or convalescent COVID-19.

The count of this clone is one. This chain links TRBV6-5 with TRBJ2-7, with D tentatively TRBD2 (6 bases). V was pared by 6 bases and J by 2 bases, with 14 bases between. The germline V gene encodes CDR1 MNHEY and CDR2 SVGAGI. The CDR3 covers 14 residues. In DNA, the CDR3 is TGTGCCAGCAGACGGGACTTCACTCCCTACGAGCAGTACTTC. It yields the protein CASRRDFTPYEQYF.

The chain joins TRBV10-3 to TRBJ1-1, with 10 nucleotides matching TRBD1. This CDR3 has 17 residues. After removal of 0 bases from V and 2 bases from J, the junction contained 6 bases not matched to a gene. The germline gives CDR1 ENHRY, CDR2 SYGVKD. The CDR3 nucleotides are TGTGCCATCAGTGAGTCGGGGGGACAGGGGCGTAACACTGAAGCTTTCTTT. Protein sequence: CAISESGGQGRNTEAFF.

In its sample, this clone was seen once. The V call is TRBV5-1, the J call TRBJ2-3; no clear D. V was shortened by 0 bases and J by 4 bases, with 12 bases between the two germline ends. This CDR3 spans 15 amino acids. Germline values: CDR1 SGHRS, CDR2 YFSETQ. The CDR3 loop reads CASSLGSDRADTQYF. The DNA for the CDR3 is TGCGCCAGCAGCTTGGGTTCGGATCGGGCAGATACGCAGTATTTT.